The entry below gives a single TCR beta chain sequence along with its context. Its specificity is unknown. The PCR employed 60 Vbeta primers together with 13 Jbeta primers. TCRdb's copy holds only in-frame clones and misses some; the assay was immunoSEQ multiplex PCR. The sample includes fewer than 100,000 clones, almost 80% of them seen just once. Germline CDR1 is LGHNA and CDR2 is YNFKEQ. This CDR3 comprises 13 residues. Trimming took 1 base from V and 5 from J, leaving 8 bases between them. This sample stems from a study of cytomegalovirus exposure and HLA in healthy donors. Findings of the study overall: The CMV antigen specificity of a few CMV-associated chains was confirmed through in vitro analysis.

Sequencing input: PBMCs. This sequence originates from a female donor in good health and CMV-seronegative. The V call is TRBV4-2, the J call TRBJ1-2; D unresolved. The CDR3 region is CASSQGSEYGYTF. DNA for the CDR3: TGTGCCAGCAGCCAAGGGTCGGAGTATGGCTACACCTTC.